A single T cell receptor (beta chain) is shown here with its context. Its antigen is unknown. The data were taken from a study of cytomegalovirus exposure and HLA in healthy donors. Study-level points and caveats: Some TCR beta chains (about 170 of them) were listed as cytomegalovirus-associated. Both high specificity and high sensitivity reportedly marked the classifier's diagnosis of cytomegalovirus status. According to a later analysis, TCR clusters from the first cohort tended to co-occur in the 120 or so validation repertoires.

Sequenced by immunoSEQ multiplex PCR; TCRdb stores in-frame clones only, minus some. The sample carries around 200,000 clones, 85% to 90% recorded once. The roughly 120-subject validation cohort, separate from the approximately 670-subject first cohort, included the donors. The CDR3 sequence is 16 residues long. Germline lookup yields CDR1 MDHEN and CDR2 SYDVKM. Losses at the gene ends were 5 bases for V and 6 bases for J; bases not matched to a gene: 14. The sequence derives from a young woman in good health and CMV-seronegative. The sequencing input was PBMCs. The gene calls are TRBV28 and TRBJ2-3; 7 positions agree with TRBD2. CDR3 region: CASSDPGGGEGDTQYF. DNA of the CDR3: TGTGCCAGCAGTGATCCGGGGGGAGGGGAAGGGGATACGCAGTATTTT.